The following is a T cell receptor beta chain sequence with its context. Germline CDR1 SGHTA, CDR2 FQGNSA. The length of the CDR3 is 11 residues. Trimming stripped 8 bases from V and 5 bases from J, with 9 bases between. The data stem from a study of blood T cell repertoires in COVID-19. Overall study context: The United States, Italy and Spain provided the acute and convalescent COVID-19 samples. In each case, the material was cDNA or gDNA derived from T cells, B-cell-depleted T cells, or PBMCs.

Original handling: From reference gene primer amplification, estimates of nucleated cell counts were derived. Libraries were prepared by immunoSEQ multiplex PCR; TCRdb keeps only in-frame clonotypes and omits some of them. V and J calls plus clone size are reproduced from that table; the DNA served to infer D and trimming. The repertoire consists of about 140,000 clones, with around nine tenths occurring once and the leading ten covering less than 5.5%. Sequencing input: peripheral blood. The source of this sequence is a human donor in a cohort sampled during active COVID-19. The rearrangement joins TRBV7-2 to TRBJ1-2; no clear D. CDR3 coding DNA: TGTGCCAGCCACTGGGAGTATGGCTACACCTTC. Its translation is CASHWEYGYTF.